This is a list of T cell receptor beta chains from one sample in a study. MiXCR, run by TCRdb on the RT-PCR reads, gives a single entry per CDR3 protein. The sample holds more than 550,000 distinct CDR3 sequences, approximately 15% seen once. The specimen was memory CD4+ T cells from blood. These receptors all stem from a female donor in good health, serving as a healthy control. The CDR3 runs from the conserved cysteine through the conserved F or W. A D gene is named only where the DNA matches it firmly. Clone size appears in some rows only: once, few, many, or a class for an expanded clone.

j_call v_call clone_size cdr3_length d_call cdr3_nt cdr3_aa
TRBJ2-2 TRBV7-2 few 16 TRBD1 TGTGCCAGCAGTTTGCCTCCGGGACAGGGGGCCCGGGAGCTGTTTTTT CASSLPPGQGARELFF
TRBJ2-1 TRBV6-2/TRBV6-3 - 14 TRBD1 TGTGCCACCCATACCCCGGGACAGGTCAATGAGCAGTTCTTC CATHTPGQVNEQFF
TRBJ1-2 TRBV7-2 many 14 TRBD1 TGTGCCAGCAGCTTTCTGGGACAGTCCTATGGCTACACCTTC CASSFLGQSYGYTF
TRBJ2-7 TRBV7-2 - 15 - TGTGCCAGCAGCTTAGCTGGGATAGGGGGGTACGAGCAGTACTTC CASSLAGIGGYEQYF
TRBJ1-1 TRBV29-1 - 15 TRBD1 TGCAGCGTCGTCGGGACAGGGGCCGGGAACACTGAAGCTTTCTTT CSVVGTGAGNTEAFF
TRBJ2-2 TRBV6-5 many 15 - TGTGCCAGCAGTTACTCGATTCTCAACACCGGGGAGCTGTTTTTT CASSYSILNTGELFF
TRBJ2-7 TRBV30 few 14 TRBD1 TGTGCCTGGAGGAGAGGGCAGGGGGACGACGAGCAGTACTTC CAWRRGQGDDEQYF
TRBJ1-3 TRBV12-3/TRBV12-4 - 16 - TGTGCCAGCAGTCACCTCCGAACGGGGTCCGGAAACACCATATATTTT CASSHLRTGSGNTIYF
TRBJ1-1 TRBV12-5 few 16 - TGTGCTAGTGGTTTGTCACGGACAGCCGCGAACACTGAAGCTTTCTTT CASGLSRTAANTEAFF
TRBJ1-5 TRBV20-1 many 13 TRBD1 TGCAGTGCTAGAACAGGGGGCGGGCAGCCCCAGCATTTT CSARTGGGQPQHF
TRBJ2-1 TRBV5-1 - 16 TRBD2 TGCGCCAGCAGCTTGGAGCGGGGGGGGGACTACAATGAGCAGTTCTTC CASSLERGGDYNEQFF
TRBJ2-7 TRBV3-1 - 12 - TGTGCCAGCAGCCAAGATCAGGAGGTGCAGTACTTC CASSQDQEVQYF
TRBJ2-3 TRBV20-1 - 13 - TGCAGTGCTCCTAGCCAGGGGGGGGATACGCAGTATTTT CSAPSQGGDTQYF
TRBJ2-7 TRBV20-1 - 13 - TGCAGTGCTAGAGAGGGGAGCACCTACGAGCAGTACTTC CSAREGSTYEQYF
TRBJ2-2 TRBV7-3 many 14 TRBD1 TGTGCCAGCAGCTTGGGACAGGGCCCCGGGGAGCTGTTTTTT CASSLGQGPGELFF
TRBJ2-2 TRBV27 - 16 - TGTGCCAGCAGTTTATTCATGGCAATGAACACCGGGGAGCTGTTTTTT CASSLFMAMNTGELFF
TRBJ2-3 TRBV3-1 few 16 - TGTGCCAGCAGCCAAGAAGCTTCAGGGGTGGGACATACGCAGTATTTT CASSQEASGVGHTQYF
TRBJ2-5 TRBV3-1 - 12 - TGTGCCAGCAGTAACGACGAAGAGACCCAGTACTTC CASSNDEETQYF
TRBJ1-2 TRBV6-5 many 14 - TGTGCCAGCAGTTACGGCGGGACCGCGGAGGGCTACACCTTC CASSYGGTAEGYTF
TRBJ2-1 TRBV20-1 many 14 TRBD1 TGCAGTGCTAGAGGGGGGACAGGTTCCACGACTCAGTTCTTC CSARGGTGSTTQFF
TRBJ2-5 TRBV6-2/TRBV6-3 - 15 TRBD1 TGTGCCAGCTCACCTCGGGACAGGGGTTCAGAGACCCAGTACTTC CASSPRDRGSETQYF
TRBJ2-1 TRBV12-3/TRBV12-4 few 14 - TGTGCCAGCAGTTCTACTTGGAGCTCGGGTGAGCAGTTCTTC CASSSTWSSGEQFF
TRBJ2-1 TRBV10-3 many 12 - TGTGCCATCAGTGACACTAGCAATGAGCAGTTCTTC CAISDTSNEQFF
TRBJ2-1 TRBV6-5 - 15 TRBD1 TGTGCCAGCAGGCCTACTAGTAGGGGGCCCCATGAGCAGTTCTTC CASRPTSRGPHEQFF
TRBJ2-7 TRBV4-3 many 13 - TGCGCCAGCAGCCAAGAAACCCGATACGAGCAGTACTTC CASSQETRYEQYF
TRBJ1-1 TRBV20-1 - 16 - TGCAGTGCTAACCCCCGCGGTCCATTCCCCTTCAAAGAAGCTTTCTTT CSANPRGPFPFKEAFF
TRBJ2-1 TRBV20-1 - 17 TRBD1 TGCAGTGCTAGGCAACCGGGACAGGGGGCGACCTACAATGAGCAGTTCTTC CSARQPGQGATYNEQFF
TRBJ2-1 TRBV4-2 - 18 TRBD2 TGTGCCAGCAGCCAAGATCCCCTAGCGGGTAGCTCCTACAATGAGCAGTTCTTC CASSQDPLAGSSYNEQFF
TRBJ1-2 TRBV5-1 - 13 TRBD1 TGCGCCAGCACCCTGACAGGGGCCTATGGCTACACCTTC CASTLTGAYGYTF
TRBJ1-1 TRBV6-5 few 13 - TGTGCCAGCAGACAGGGCGAGAACACTGAAGCTTTCTTT CASRQGENTEAFF
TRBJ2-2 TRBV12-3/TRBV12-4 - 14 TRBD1 TGTGCCAGCAGACGAACAGGGGGCTCGGGGGAGCTGTTTTTT CASRRTGGSGELFF
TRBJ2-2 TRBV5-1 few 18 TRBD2 TGCGCCAGCAGCTTGTTGGTCAGAACGGGACTAGGTACCGGGGAGCTGTTTTTT CASSLLVRTGLGTGELFF
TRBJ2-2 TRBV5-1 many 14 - TGCGCCAGCAGCTTGGGAGGCCAAGCCGGGGAGCTGTTTTTT CASSLGGQAGELFF
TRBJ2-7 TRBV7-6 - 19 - TGTGCCAGCAGCTTAGCGCGTCGCAGCCAACTAGTAGCGGACCACGAGCAGTACTTC CASSLARRSQLVADHEQYF
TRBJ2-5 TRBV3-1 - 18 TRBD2 TGTGCCAGCAGCCCCCTGTGGACTAGCGGGACTACGCAAGAGACCCAGTACTTC CASSPLWTSGTTQETQYF
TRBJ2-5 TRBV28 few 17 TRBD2 TGTGCCAGCAGTTTGGGACTACCCACTCCGATGGGAGAGACCCAGTACTTC CASSLGLPTPMGETQYF
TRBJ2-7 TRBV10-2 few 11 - TGCGCCAGCAGTGGCAGCAACGAGCAGTACTTC CASSGSNEQYF
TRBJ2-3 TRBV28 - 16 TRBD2 TGTGCCAGCAGGCCGGCATTGCGGGAGGAGATAGATACGCAGTATTTT CASRPALREEIDTQYF
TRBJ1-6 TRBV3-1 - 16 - TGTGCCAGCAGCCTGGGCAGAGGCTCCTATAATTCACCCCTCCACTTT CASSLGRGSYNSPLHF
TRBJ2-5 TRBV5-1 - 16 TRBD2 TGCGCCAGCAGCCTCCGTCTTTTAGCGGGGCAAGAGACCCAGTACTTC CASSLRLLAGQETQYF
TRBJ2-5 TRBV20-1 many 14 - TGCAGTGCTAAAAGAGCCCAAGGGGTAGAGACCCAGTACTTC CSAKRAQGVETQYF
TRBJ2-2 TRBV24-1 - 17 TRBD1 TGTGCCACCAGTGATTTTGAGGGACAGGGTCCCACCGGGGAGCTGTTTTTT CATSDFEGQGPTGELFF
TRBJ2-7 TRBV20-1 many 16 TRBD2 TGCAGTGCTAGAGATAGGCCGGGAGGTTTGGGCTACGAGCAGTACTTC CSARDRPGGLGYEQYF
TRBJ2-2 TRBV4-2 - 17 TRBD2 TGTGCCAGCAGCCAAGATGAACTAGCGGCTAACACCGGGGAGCTGTTTTTT CASSQDELAANTGELFF
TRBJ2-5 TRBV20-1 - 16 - TGCAGTGCTAGAGATGAGGGCCGTCGATTTTTCGAGACCCAGTACTTC CSARDEGRRFFETQYF
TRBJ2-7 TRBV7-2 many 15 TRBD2 TGTGCCAGCAGCTTAGCGGGAACCCTCGGGGGGGAGCAGTACTTC CASSLAGTLGGEQYF
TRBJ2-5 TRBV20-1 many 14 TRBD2 TGCAGTGCTCAATTGACTAGCATAAGAGAGACCCAGTACTTC CSAQLTSIRETQYF
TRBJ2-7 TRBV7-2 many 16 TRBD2 TGTGCCAGCAGCTTAGCGGGGACTAGCGGGTTTTACGAGCAGTACTTC CASSLAGTSGFYEQYF
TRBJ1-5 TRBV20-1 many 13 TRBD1 TGCAGTGCCATGGGACAGGGGGGCCAGCCCCAGCATTTT CSAMGQGGQPQHF
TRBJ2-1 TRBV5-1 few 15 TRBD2 TGCGCCAGCAGCTTGGCGACTAGCGGGATGGGTGAGCAGTTCTTC CASSLATSGMGEQFF
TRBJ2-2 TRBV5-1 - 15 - TGCGCCAGCAGCTTGGTAGGGCAGAACACCGGGGAGCTGTTTTTT CASSLVGQNTGELFF
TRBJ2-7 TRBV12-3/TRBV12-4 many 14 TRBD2 TGTGCCAGCAGTCCGACTAGCGGCTTCTACGAGCAGTACTTC CASSPTSGFYEQYF
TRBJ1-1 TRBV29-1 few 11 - TGCAGCGTTGAAGAGGGGGGAGAAGCTTTCTTT CSVEEGGEAFF
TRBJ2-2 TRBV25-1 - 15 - TGTGCCAGCGGGACGAGGGCAGGAAACACCGGGGAGCTGTTTTTT CASGTRAGNTGELFF